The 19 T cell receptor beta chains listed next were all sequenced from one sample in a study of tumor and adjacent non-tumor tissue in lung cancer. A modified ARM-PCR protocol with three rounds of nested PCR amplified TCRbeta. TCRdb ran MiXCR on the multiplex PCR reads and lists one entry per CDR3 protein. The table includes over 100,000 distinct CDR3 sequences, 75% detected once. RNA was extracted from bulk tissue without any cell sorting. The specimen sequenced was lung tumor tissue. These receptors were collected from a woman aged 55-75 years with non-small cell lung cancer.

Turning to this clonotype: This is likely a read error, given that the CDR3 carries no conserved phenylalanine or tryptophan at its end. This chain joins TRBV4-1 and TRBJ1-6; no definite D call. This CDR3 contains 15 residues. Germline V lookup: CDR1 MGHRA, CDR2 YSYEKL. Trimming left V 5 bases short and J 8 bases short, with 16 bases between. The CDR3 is CASSIPSADYSPLHL. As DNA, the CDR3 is TGCGCCAGCAGCATACCCTCGGCAGATTATTCACCCCTCCACCTT.

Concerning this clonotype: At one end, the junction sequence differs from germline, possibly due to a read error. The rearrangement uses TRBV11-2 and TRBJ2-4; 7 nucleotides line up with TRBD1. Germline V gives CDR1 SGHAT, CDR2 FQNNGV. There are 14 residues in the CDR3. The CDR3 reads CTSSPSGTENIQYF. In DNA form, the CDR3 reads TGTACCAGCAGCCCTTCCGGGACAGAAAACATACAGTACTTC.

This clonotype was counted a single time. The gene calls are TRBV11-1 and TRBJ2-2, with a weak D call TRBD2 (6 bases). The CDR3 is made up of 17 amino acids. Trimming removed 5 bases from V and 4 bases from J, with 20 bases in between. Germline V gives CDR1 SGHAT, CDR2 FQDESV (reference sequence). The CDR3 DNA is TGTGCCAGCAGCCCGCTATTATCGGGAGAATCCACCGGGGAGCTGTTTTTT. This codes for CASSPLLSGESTGELFF.

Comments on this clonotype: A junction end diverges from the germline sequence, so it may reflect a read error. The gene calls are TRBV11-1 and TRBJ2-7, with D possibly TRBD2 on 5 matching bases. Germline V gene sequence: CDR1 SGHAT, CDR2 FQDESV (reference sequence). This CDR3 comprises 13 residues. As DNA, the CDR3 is TGTGCCGGCAGCCGTGCGGACTCCTACAAGCAGTACTTC. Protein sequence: CAGSRADSYKQYF.

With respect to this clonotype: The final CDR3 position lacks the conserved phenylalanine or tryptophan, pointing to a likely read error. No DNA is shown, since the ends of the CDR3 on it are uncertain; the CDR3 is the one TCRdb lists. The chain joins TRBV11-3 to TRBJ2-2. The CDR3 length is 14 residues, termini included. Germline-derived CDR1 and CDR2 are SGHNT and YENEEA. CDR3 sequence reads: CASSLYGNTGELFL.

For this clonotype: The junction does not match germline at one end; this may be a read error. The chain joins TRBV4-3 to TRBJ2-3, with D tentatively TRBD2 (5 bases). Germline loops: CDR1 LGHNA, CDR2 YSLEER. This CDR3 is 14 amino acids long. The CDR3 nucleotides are TGCGCCAACAGCCAAGATAGGAGGCCAGAAACGCAGTATTTT. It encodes CANSQDRRPETQYF.

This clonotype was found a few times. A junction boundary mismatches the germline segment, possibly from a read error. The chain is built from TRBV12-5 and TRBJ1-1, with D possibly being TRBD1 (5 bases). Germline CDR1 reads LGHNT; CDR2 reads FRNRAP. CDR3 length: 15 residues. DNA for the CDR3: TGTGCTAGTGGTTTAGGAGAGAGGGTGGGGACTGAAGCTATCTTT. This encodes CASGLGERVGTEAIF.

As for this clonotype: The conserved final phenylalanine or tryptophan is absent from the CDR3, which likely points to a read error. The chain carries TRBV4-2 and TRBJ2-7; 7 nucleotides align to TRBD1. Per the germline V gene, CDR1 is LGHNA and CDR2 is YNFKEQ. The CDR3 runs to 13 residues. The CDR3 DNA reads TGTGCCAGCAAATTGGGACAGACCTACGTGCAGTACCTC. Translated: CASKLGQTYVQYL.

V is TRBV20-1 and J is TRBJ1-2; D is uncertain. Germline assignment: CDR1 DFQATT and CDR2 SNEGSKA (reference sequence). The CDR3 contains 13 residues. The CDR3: CNTEGQRGYGYTF. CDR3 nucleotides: TGCAATACTGAGGGTCAGAGAGGGTATGGCTACACCTTC.

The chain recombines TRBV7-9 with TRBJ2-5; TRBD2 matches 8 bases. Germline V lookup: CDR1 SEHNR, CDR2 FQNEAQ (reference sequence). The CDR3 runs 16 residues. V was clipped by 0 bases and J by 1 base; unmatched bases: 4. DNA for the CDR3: TGTGCCAGCAGCTTAGCAGGCCTAGCGGGCCAAGAGACCCAGTACTTC. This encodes CASSLAGLAGQETQYF.

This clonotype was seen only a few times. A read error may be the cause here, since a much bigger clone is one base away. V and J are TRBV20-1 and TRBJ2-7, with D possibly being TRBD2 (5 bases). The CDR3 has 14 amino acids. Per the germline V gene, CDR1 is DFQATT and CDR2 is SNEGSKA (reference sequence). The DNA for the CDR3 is TGCAGCTCAGGAGGACTCCAAGGATCCTACGAGCAGTACTTC. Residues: CSSGGLQGSYEQYF.

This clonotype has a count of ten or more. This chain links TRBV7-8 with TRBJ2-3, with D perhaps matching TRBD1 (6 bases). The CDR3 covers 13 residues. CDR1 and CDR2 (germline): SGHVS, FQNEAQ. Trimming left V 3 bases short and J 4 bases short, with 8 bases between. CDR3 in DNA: TGTGCCAGCAGCTTTAACAGGGCAGATACGCAGTATTTT. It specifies CASSFNRADTQYF.

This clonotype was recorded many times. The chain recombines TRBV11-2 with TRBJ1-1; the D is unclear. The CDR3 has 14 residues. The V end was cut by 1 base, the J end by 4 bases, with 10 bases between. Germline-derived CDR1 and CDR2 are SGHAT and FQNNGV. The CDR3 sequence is CASSLAGESTEAFF. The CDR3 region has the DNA TGTGCCAGCAGCTTAGCGGGCGAGAGCACTGAAGCTTTCTTT.

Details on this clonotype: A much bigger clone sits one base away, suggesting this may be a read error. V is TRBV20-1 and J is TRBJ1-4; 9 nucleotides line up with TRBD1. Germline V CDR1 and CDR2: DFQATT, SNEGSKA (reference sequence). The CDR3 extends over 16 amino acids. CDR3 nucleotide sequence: TGCAATGCTAGAGATACCTCCGGGACAGGGCCCGAAAAACTGTTTTTT. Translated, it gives CNARDTSGTGPEKLFF.

This CDR3 is CASSSRDRDTEQYF. CDR3 bases: TGTGCCAGCAGCTCCCGGGACAGGGACACGGAGCAGTACTTC. The chain combines TRBV11-3 with TRBJ2-7, with 9 positions matching TRBD1. V lost 4 bases to trimming and J lost 7 bases; unmatched junction nucleotides: 8. The CDR3 is made up of 14 amino acids. Germline loops: CDR1 SGHNT, CDR2 YENEEA.

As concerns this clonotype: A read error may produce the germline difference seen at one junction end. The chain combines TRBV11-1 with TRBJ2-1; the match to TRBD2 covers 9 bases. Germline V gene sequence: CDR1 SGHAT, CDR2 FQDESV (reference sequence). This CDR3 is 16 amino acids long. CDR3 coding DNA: TGTGTCAGCAGCCCGAGTGGGCTAGCGGGATGGGATGAGCAGTTCTTC. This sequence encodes CVSSPSGLAGWDEQFF.

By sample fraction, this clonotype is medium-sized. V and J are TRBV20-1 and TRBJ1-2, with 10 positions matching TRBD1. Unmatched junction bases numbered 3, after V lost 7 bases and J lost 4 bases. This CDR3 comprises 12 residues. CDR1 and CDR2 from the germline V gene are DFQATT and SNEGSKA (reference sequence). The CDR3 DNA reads TGCAGTGTTCGGACAGGGGGCTATGGCTACACCTTC. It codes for CSVRTGGYGYTF.

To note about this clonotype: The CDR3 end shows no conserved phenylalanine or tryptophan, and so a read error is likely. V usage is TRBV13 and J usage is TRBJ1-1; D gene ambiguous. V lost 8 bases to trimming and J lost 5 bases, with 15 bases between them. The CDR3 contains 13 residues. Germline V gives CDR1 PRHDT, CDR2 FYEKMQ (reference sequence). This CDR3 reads CASEVRVRTEAFY. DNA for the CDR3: TGTGCCAGCGAAGTAAGGGTAAGGACTGAAGCTTTCTAT.

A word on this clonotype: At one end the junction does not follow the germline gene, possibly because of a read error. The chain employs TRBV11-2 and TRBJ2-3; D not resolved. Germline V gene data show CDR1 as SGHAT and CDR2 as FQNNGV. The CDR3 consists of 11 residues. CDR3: CASSLTDTQKF. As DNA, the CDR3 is TGTGCCAGCAGCTTAACAGATACTCAGAAATTT.